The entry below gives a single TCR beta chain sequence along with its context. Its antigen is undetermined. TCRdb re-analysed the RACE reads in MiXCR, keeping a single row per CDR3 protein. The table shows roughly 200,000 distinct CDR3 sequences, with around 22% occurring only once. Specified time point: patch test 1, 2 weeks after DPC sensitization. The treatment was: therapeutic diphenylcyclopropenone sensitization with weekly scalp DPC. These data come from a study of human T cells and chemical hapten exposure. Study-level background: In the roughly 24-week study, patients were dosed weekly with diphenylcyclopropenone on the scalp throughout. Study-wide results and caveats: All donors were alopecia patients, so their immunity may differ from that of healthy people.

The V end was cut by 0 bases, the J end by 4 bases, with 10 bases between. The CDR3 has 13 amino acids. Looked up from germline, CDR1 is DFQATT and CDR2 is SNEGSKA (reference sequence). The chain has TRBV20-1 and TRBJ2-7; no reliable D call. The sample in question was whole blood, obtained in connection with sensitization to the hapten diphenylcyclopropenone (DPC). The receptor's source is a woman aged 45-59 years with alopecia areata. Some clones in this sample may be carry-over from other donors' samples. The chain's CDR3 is CSARDPDLYEQYF. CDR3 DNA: TGCAGTGCTAGAGACCCAGACTTGTACGAGCAGTACTTC.